A single T cell receptor beta chain is shown here with its context. Its cognate antigen is unknown. CDR3 length: 12 amino acids. V dropped 5 bases and J dropped 2 bases, with 7 bases sitting between them. CDR1 is DFQATT and CDR2 is SNEGSKA in the germline V gene (reference sequence). The data were obtained in a study of response to subunit inactivated influenza vaccine. Study outcomes and limitations: Authors suggested seasonal influenza vaccinations each recruit few new T cells.

TCRdb reprocessed the RT-PCR reads via MiXCR and lists one record per CDR3 protein. The sample shows 600,000 to 850,000 distinct CDR3 sequences, about 14% of them seen only once. Here the sequenced sample was PBMCs from blood, taken about 14 days before vaccination. J is TRBJ2-1 and V is TRBV20-1; D remains ambiguous. This sequence was found in a man in his fifties or sixties who received an inactivated influenza vaccine. CDR3 residues: CSAAATYNEQFF. In nucleotides, the CDR3 is TGCAGTGCTGCGGCGACCTACAATGAGCAGTTCTTC.